Listed here are 10 T cell receptor beta chains from one sample, sequenced in a study of Ad26.COV2.S vaccination and SARS-CoV-2 variants. Stated treatment: some 20 received Ad26.COV2.S at low or high dose, single or two shots; about 5 received placebo; per-sample allocation not given. Specimens were obtained on day 63 following the first vaccine or placebo injection. Using immunoSEQ multiplex PCR, the repertoire was profiled, and TCRdb retains in-frame clones only, with some absent. The table shows 440,000 or so clones, with 90% occurring only once. The source material was peripheral blood, sampled in a trial of Ad26.COV2.S vaccine versus placebo. Receptor source: a person between 18 and 65 years old who received the Ad26.COV2.S COVID-19 vaccine or a placebo.

This chain joins TRBV5-4 and TRBJ2-1, with D uncertain. Deletions cut 0 bases from V and 10 bases from J, with 8 bases between. This CDR3 spans 12 amino acids. From germline, CDR1 is SGHNT and CDR2 YYREEE (reference sequence). The DNA of the CDR3 is TGTGCCAGCAGCTTGGCCGAAAGGGAGCAGTTCTTC. It codes for CASSLAEREQFF.

The chain recombines TRBV5-6 with TRBJ2-3; no definite D call. V was trimmed by 4 bases and J by 3 bases, leaving 12 bases between them. The length of the CDR3 is 14 residues. The germline gives CDR1 SGHDT, CDR2 YYEEEE. The CDR3 DNA reads TGTGCCAGCAGCCTGTGGGATGGTACAGATACGCAGTATTTT. It codes for CASSLWDGTDTQYF.

The chain recombines TRBV2 with TRBJ2-2, with TRBD1 matching 8 bases. V gave up 5 bases and J gave up 5 bases; unmatched junction bases: 7. The CDR3 is 15 residues long. In germline, CDR1 is SNHLY, CDR2 FYNNEI. As DNA, the CDR3 is TGTGCCAGCAGTAGCGACAGGGGCTGGACCGGGGAGCTGTTTTTT. This encodes CASSSDRGWTGELFF.

The chain recombines TRBV28 with TRBJ1-4; 8 positions agree with TRBD1. The V and J ends lost 8 bases and 9 bases, in that order; junction bases with no gene match: 17. Germline CDR1 reads MDHEN; CDR2 reads SYDVKM. This CDR3 is 16 amino acids long. The CDR3: CASEQRRGRLGKKLFF. DNA of the CDR3: TGTGCCAGCGAGCAGCGCAGGGGGCGACTAGGAAAAAAACTGTTTTTT.

The chain joins TRBV5-1 to TRBJ2-3; 9 nucleotides agree with TRBD1. With V trimmed by 0 bases and J by 6 bases, 5 bases remained unmatched. The CDR3 is 15 amino acids. CDR1 and CDR2 from the germline V gene are SGHRS and YFSETQ. In DNA form, the CDR3 reads TGCGCCAGCAGCTTGGATGGACAGGGGTATGATACGCAGTATTTT. Translation: CASSLDGQGYDTQYF.

V and J are TRBV3-1 (or the pseudogene TRBV3-2) and TRBJ1-1; D might be TRBD1 (6 bases). V was cut by 5 bases and J by 6 bases, with 7 bases left in between. The CDR3 is 11 residues long. Germline V gene data show CDR1 as LGHDT and CDR2 as YNNKEL (reference sequence). The CDR3: CASSSGAEAFF. The CDR3 nucleotides read TGTGCCAGCAGCTCAGGGGCTGAAGCTTTCTTT.

The chain employs TRBV6-5 and TRBJ1-2; 12 nucleotides align to TRBD1. Trimming cost V 0 bases and J 2 bases; bases outside gene matches: 1. Germline CDR1 reads MNHEY; CDR2 reads SVGAGI. This CDR3 has 16 amino acids. CDR3 nucleotides: TGTGCCAGCAGTTACTCGGGGACAGGGGGCAACTATGGCTACACCTTC. The encoded protein is CASSYSGTGGNYGYTF.

The rearrangement links TRBV28 to TRBJ2-7; D is unresolved. The germline gives CDR1 MDHEN, CDR2 SYDVKM. The V end was cut by 4 bases, the J end by 6 bases, with 7 bases between. The CDR3 is 11 amino acids. CDR3 amino acids: CASSSIGEQYF. The CDR3 nucleotides are TGTGCCAGCAGTTCGATCGGCGAGCAGTACTTC.

Only one count was recorded for this clone. J is TRBJ1-1 and V is TRBV7-2; 11 bases are shared with TRBD1. The germline V gene has CDR1 SGHTA and CDR2 FQGNSA. With 1 base clipped from V and 2 bases from J, the junction kept 9 bases outside the gene matches. The CDR3 has 18 amino acids. In DNA, the CDR3 is TGTGCCAGCAGCTTAGGGACAGGGGGCGCGTTCCAAAACACTGAAGCTTTCTTT. It is translated as CASSLGTGGAFQNTEAFF.

The chain carries TRBV7-9 and TRBJ2-7; 12 bases match TRBD2. Germline CDR1 SEHNR, CDR2 FQNEAQ (reference sequence). V gave up 3 bases and J gave up 5 bases; unmatched junction bases: 5. The CDR3 extends over 15 amino acids. The CDR3 reads CASSFPTSGSHEQYF. CDR3 coding DNA: TGTGCCAGCAGCTTCCCGACTAGCGGGAGCCACGAGCAGTACTTC.